Listed here is a single T cell receptor (beta chain). Antigen specificity is unknown. The data stem from a study of T cell responses to AZD1222 COVID-19 vaccine. Study findings and constraints: At baseline, just a handful of AZD1222 recipients tested seropositive. Breadth and depth of Spike-specific TCRs rose after two AZD1222 doses. CD4 TCRs linked to vaccination spanned spike, dominating at 160-218 and 743-854. Donors were chiefly white British, with a greater number of females, and clonal diversity was perhaps underestimated.

Germline CDR1 SEHNR, CDR2 FQNEAQ (reference sequence). The length of the CDR3 is 12 residues. V lost 5 bases and J lost 4, with 6 bases in between. Profiled with immunoSEQ multiplex PCR; TCRdb holds only in-frame clones, not every one. The sample records around 140,000 clones, 85% to 95% being singletons. The genes are TRBV7-9 and TRBJ2-1, with D unclear. The sequence was collected from an adult in good health. The sequenced sample was peripheral blood, obtained on day 0 of AZD1222 vaccination. CDR3 in amino acids: CASSPQYNEQFF. In DNA form, the CDR3 reads TGTGCCAGCAGCCCACAATACAATGAGCAGTTCTTC. Together with reference TRBV7-9 and TRBJ2-1, the CDR3 gives the full variable domain: DTGVSQNPRHKITKRGQNVTFRCDPISEHNRLYWYRQTLGQGPEFLTYFQNEAQLEKSRLLSDRFSAERPKGSFSTLEIQRTEQGDSAMYLCASSPQYNEQFFGPGTRLTVL.